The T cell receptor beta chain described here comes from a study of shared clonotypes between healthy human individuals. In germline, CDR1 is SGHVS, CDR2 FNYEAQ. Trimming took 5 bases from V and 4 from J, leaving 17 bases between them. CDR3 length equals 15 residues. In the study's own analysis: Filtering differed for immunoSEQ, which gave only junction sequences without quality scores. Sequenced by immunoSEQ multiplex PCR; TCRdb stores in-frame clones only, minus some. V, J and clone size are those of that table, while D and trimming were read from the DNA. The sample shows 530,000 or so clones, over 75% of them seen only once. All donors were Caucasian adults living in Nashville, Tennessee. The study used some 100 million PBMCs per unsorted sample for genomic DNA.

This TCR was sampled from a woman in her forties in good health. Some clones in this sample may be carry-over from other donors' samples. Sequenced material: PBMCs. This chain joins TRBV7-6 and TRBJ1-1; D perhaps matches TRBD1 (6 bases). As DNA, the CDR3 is TGTGCCAGCAGCCCGTCCACAGGGTTCTCCACTGAAGCTTTCTTT. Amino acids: CASSPSTGFSTEAFF.